Listed below are T cell receptor beta chains from one sample, sequenced in a study of T cells expressing NK-cell markers. Each CDR3 protein gets one entry in TCRdb, which reprocessed the 5' RACE reads and gives no DNA. This listing includes some 440,000 distinct CDR3 sequences. Material: blood T cells: a sorted CD56 or NKG2C T cell subset, CD4+ or CD8+ T cells, or bulk PBMC T cells (not recorded which). The origin of the receptors is a woman in her forties or fifties in good health. The CDR3 runs from the conserved cysteine through the conserved F or W. Each record gives: V gene, J gene, CDR3 protein.

V: TRBV7-9; J: TRBJ2-4; CDR3: CASSGEVSRNIQYF
V: TRBV12-3/TRBV12-4; J: TRBJ2-1; CDR3: CASSFGLPSAYNEQFF
V: TRBV27; J: TRBJ1-2; CDR3: CASRRREAYGYTF
V: TRBV7-9; J: TRBJ2-2; CDR3: CASSRHQGADTGELFF
V: TRBV29-1; J: TRBJ2-1; CDR3: CSARPTGLNEQFF
V: TRBV19; J: TRBJ2-1; CDR3: CASSVPGLVYNEQFF
V: TRBV19; J: TRBJ2-5; CDR3: CASSSGSLRTQETQYF
V: TRBV2; J: TRBJ1-5; CDR3: CASRSGDSNQPQHF
V: TRBV12-3/TRBV12-4; J: TRBJ2-5; CDR3: CASSPRMGLAGGRVHETQYF
V: TRBV5-4; J: TRBJ2-1; CDR3: CASSLSGGPRDNEQFF
V: TRBV3-1; J: TRBJ2-5; CDR3: CATRRTQETQYF
V: TRBV29-1; J: TRBJ1-4; CDR3: CSVNYGEKLFF
V: TRBV5-5; J: TRBJ1-2; CDR3: CASWTGLGYTF
V: TRBV5-6; J: TRBJ1-1; CDR3: CASSLRQGIPILTEAFF
V: TRBV28; J: TRBJ2-4; CDR3: CASSNGDIQYF
V: TRBV5-1; J: TRBJ2-2; CDR3: CASSLITGGDTGELFF
V: TRBV30; J: TRBJ2-1; CDR3: CAWSVGIYEQFF
V: TRBV24-1; J: TRBJ2-1; CDR3: CATKRRGGPSSYNEQFF
V: TRBV19; J: TRBJ2-3; CDR3: CSSGIAGSTDTQYF
V: TRBV4-1; J: TRBJ2-1; CDR3: CASSQLGSIYNEQFF
V: TRBV6-6; J: TRBJ2-4; CDR3: CASRYPLAGGPKNIQYF
V: TRBV27; J: TRBJ2-3; CDR3: CASSPRGLGYTDTQYF
V: TRBV4-1; J: TRBJ2-7; CDR3: CASSREGFSGTAPLEQYF